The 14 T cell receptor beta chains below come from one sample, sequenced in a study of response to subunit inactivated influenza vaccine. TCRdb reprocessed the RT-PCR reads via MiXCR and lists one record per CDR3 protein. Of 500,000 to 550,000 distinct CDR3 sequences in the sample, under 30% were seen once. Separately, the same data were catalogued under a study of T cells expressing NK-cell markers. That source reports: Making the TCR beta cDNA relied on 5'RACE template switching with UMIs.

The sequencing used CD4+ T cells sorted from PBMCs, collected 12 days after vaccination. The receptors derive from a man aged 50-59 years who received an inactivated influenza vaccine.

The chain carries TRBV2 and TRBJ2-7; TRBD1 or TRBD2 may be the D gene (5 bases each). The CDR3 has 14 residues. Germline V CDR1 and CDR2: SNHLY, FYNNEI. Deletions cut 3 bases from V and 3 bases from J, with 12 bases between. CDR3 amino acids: CASSDYGGGYEQYF. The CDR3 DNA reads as TGTGCCAGCAGTGATTACGGTGGGGGCTACGAGCAGTACTTC. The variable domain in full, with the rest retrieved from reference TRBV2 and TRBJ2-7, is EPEVTQTPSHQVTQMGQEVILRCVPISNHLYFYWYRQILGQKVEFLVSFYNNEISEKSEIFDDQFSVERPDGSNFTLKIRSTKLEDSAMYFCASSDYGGGYEQYFGPGTRLTVT.

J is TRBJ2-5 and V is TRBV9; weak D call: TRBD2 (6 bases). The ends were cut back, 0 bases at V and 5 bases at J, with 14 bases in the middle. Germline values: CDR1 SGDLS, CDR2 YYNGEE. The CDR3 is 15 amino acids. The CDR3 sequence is CASSVGGQGGETQYF. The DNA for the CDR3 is TGTGCCAGCAGCGTAGGAGGTCAGGGAGGCGAGACCCAGTACTTC. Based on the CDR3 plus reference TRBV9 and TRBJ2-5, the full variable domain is DSGVTQTPKHLITATGQRVTLRCSPRSGDLSVYWYQQSLDQGLQFLIQYYNGEERAKGNILERFSAQQFPDLHSELNLSSLELGDSALYFCASSVGGQGGETQYFGPGTRLLVL.

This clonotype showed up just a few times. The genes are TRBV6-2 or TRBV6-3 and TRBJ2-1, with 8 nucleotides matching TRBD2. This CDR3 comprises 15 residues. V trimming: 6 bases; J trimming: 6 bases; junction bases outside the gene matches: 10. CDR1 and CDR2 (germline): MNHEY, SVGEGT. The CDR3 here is CASRGLRGGLNEQFF. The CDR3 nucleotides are TGTGCCAGCAGGGGTCTCCGGGGGGGCCTCAATGAGCAGTTCTTC.

The CDR3, as DNA: TGTGCCAGCAGCGCCCCCCGGGACATCCAATCCTACGAGCAGTACTTC. It yields the protein CASSAPRDIQSYEQYF. The chain couples TRBV21-1 to TRBJ2-7; the D call in the table, TRBD1, was not verified against the DNA. TRBV21-1 corresponds to a pseudogene. This CDR3 has 16 residues.

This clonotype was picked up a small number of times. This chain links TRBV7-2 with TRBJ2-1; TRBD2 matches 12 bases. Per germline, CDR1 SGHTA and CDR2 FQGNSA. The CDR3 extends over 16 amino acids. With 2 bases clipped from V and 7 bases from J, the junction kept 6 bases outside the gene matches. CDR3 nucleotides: TGTGCCAGCAGCTTATGGCTAGCGGGAGGGCGAAATGAGCAGTTCTTC. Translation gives CASSLWLAGGRNEQFF.

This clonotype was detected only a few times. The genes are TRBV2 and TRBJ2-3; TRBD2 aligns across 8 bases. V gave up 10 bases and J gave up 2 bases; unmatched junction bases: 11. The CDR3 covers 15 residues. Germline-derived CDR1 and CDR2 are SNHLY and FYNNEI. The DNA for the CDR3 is TGTGCCACATTTAAGACGGGGGGGGTCACAGATACGCAGTATTTT. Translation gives CATFKTGGVTDTQYF.

The CDR3: CASSEPGQGSYNEQFF. The CDR3 DNA follows: TGTGCCAGCAGTGAACCGGGACAGGGATCATACAATGAGCAGTTCTTC. The chain combines TRBV6-1 with TRBJ2-1, with 9 bases aligning to TRBD1. The germline gives CDR1 MNHNS, CDR2 SASEGT. V trimming: 2 bases; J trimming: 4 bases; junction bases outside the gene matches: 6. The CDR3 runs to 16 residues.

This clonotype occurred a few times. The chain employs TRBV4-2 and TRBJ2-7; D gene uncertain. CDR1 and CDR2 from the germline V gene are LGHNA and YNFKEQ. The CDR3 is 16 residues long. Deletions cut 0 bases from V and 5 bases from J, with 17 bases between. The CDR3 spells CASSQDLAGEAHEQYF. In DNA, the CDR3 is TGTGCCAGCAGCCAAGATTTGGCAGGAGAGGCCCACGAGCAGTACTTC.

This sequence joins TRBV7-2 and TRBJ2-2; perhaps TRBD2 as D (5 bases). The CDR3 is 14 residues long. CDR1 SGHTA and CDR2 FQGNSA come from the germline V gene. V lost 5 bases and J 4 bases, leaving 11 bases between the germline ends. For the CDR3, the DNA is TGTGCCAGCAGCGTTGGAGGCTTCACCGGGGAGCTGTTTTTT. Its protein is CASSVGGFTGELFF.

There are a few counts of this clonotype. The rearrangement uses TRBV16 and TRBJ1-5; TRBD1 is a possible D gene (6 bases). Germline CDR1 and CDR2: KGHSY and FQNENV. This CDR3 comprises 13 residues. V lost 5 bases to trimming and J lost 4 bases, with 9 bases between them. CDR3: CASSWGTNQPQHF. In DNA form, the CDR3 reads TGTGCCAGCAGCTGGGGGACAAATCAGCCCCAGCATTTT.

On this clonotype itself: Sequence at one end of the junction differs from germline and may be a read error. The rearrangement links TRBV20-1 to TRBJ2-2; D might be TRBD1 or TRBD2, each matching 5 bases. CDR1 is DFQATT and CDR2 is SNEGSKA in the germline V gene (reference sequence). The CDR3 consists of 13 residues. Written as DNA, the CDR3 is TGCAGTGCTAAAGGGGCGGCCACCGGGGAGCCGTTTTTT. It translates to CSAKGAATGEPFF.

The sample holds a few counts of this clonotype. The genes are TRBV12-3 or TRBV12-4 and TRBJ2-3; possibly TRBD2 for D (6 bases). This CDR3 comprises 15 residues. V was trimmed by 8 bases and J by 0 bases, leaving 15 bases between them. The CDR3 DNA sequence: TGTGCCAGCGGAGGGAAGTCCACTAGCACAGATACGCAGTATTTT. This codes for CASGGKSTSTDTQYF.

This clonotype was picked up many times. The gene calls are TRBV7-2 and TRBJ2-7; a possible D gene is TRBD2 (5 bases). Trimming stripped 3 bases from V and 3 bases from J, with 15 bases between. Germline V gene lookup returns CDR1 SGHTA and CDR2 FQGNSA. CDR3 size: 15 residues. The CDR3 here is CASSFYQLGSYEQYF. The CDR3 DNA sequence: TGTGCCAGCAGCTTCTATCAACTAGGAAGCTACGAGCAGTACTTC.

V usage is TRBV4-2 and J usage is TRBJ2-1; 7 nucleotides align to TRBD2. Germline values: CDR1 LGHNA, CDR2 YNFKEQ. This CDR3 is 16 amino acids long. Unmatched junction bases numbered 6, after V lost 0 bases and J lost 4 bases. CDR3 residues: CASSQDSGGNYNEQFF. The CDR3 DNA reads TGTGCCAGCAGCCAAGATTCCGGGGGGAATTACAATGAGCAGTTCTTC.